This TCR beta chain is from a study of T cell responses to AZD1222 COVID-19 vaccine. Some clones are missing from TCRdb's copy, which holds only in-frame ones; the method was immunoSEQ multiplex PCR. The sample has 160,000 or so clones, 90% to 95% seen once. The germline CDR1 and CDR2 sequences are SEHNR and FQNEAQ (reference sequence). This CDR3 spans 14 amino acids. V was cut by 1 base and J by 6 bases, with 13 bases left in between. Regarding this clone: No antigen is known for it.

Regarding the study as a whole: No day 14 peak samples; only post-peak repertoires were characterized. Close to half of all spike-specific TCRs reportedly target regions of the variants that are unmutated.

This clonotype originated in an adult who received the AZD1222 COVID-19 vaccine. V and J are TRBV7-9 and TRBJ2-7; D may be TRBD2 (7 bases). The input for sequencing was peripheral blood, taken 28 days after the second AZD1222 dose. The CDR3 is CASSLGAGAGEQYF. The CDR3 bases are TGTGCCAGCAGCTTAGGGGCGGGGGCAGGCGAGCAGTACTTC.